This T cell receptor (beta chain) was sequenced during a study of shared clonotypes between healthy human individuals. General study findings and limits: Clonotypes shared by all four donors outscored non-shared clonotypes in generation probability. Compared with memory subsets, naive subsets generally had larger estimated richness.

Worth noting for this clone: Its antigen remains unidentified.

Trimming removed 7 bases at V and 9 bases at J, with 13 bases between. The CDR3 totals 13 residues. The germline gives CDR1 SGHVS, CDR2 FNYEAQ. The repertoire was sequenced with immunoSEQ multiplex PCR; TCRdb's copy has only in-frame clones and lacks some. The data hold hundreds of thousands of clones, with almost 97% observed a single time. The TCR sequence derives from a woman aged 25 to 39 in good health. This sequence joins TRBV7-6 and TRBJ1-6; no firm D call. Sequenced material: naive CD4+ T cells sorted from blood. Subset in this sample: CD45RA+ positively selected. CDR3 loop: CASTPLAGSPLHF. The CDR3 DNA is TGTGCCAGCACCCCACTGGCGGGTTCACCCCTCCACTTT.